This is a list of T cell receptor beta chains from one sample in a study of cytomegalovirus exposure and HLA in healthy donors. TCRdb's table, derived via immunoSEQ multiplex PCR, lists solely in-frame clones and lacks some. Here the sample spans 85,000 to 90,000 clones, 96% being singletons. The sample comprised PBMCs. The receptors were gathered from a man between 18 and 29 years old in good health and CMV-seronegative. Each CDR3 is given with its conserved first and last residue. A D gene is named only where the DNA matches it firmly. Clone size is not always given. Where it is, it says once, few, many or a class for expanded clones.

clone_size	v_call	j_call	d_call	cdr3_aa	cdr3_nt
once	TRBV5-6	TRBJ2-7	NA	CASSLLDSSYEQYF	TGTGCCAGCAGCTTGTTGGACAGTTCCTACGAGCAGTACTTC
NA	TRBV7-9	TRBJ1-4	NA	CASSLEATGSGEKLFF	TGTGCCAGCAGCTTAGAAGCAACAGGGTCGGGGGAAAAACTGTTTTTT
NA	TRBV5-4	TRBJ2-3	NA	CASSPPRVTDTQYF	TGTGCCAGCAGCCCACCGAGGGTCACAGATACGCAGTATTTT
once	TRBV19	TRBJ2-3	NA	CASSPPQAGLGGTDTQYF	TGTGCCAGTAGCCCACCCCAAGCCGGACTTGGGGGCACAGATACGCAGTATTTT
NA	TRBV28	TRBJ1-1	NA	CASRRQRYTEAFF	TGTGCCAGCAGACGACAGAGATACACTGAAGCTTTCTTT
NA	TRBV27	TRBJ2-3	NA	CAIGVGSPSTDTQYF	TGTGCCATCGGGGTGGGGAGTCCGAGCACAGATACGCAGTATTTT
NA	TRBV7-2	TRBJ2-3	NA	CASSLVSQRYNTDTQYF	TGTGCCAGCAGCTTAGTCTCTCAGCGGTACAACACAGATACGCAGTATTTT
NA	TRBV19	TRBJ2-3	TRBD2	CASSAQLAGGSTDTQYF	TGTGCCAGTAGCGCACAACTAGCGGGAGGATCAACAGATACGCAGTATTTT
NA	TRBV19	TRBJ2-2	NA	CASSSARTTGRTGELFF	TGTGCCAGTAGTTCCGCTCGGACTACAGGTCGGACCGGGGAGCTGTTTTTT
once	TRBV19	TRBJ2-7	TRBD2	CASSMVAGGSGEQYF	TGTGCCAGTAGTATGGTAGCGGGAGGATCTGGCGAGCAGTACTTC
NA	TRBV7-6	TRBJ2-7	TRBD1	CASSLGAGGYEQYF	TGTGCCAGCAGCTTAGGTGCAGGGGGCTACGAGCAGTACTTC
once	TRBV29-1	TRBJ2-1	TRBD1	CSGDRGSNEQFF	TGCAGCGGGGACAGGGGGAGCAATGAGCAGTTCTTC
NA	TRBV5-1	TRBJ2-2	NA	CASTTANTGELFF	TGCGCCAGCACTACAGCGAACACCGGGGAGCTGTTTTTT
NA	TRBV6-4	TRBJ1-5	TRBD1	CARRGGFENQPQHF	TGTGCCAGGCGAGGGGGCTTCGAGAATCAGCCCCAGCATTTT
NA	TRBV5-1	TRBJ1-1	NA	CASTPTTGVNTEAFF	TGCGCCAGCACTCCGACCACCGGGGTAAACACTGAAGCTTTCTTT
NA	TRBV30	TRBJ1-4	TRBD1	CAWSAVGTGSREKLFF	TGTGCCTGGAGCGCCGTTGGGACAGGGTCTCGAGAAAAACTGTTTTTT
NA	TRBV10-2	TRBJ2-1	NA	CASSVFTGVEEQFF	TGCGCCAGCAGTGTATTTACGGGAGTGGAGGAGCAGTTCTTC
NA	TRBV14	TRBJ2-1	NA	CASMRLDQKTSYNEQFF	TGTGCCAGCATGAGACTAGATCAAAAAACCTCCTACAATGAGCAGTTCTTC
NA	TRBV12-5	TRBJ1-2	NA	CALALVYSSYGYTF	TGTGCTCTCGCTCTGGTTTATAGTAGCTATGGCTACACCTTC
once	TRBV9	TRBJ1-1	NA	CASSVSFGGTEAFF	TGTGCCAGCAGCGTATCATTTGGGGGGACTGAAGCTTTCTTT
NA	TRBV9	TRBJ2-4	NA	CASSDSLLGNIQYF	TGTGCCAGCAGTGACAGCCTTCTTGGAAACATTCAGTACTTC
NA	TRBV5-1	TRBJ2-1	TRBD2	CASSPTSGRPNEQFF	TGCGCCAGCAGCCCGACTAGCGGGAGGCCCAATGAGCAGTTCTTC
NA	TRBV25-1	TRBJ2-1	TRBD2	CASSPGLADNEQFF	TGTGCCAGCAGCCCGGGACTAGCGGATAATGAGCAGTTCTTC
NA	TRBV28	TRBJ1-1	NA	CASKGPNTEAFF	TGTGCCAGCAAGGGGCCAAACACTGAAGCTTTCTTT
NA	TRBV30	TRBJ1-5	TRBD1	CAWSRTRTGGVNLNQPQHF	TGTGCCTGGAGCCGGACTCGGACAGGGGGCGTAAATTTAAATCAGCCCCAGCATTTT
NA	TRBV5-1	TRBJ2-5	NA	CASSFRAGETQYF	TGCGCCAGCAGCTTCAGGGCCGGAGAGACCCAGTACTTC
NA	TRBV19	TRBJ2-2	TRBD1	CASLLLAGTGVAGELFF	TGTGCCAGTCTCCTCCTCGCCGGGACAGGGGTGGCAGGGGAGCTGTTTTTT
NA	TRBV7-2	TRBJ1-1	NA	CASSLDRTYTEAFF	TGTGCCAGCAGCTTAGACCGGACATACACTGAAGCTTTCTTT
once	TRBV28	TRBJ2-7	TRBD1	CASTPGQVRSYEQYF	TGTGCCAGTACCCCGGGACAGGTCCGCTCCTACGAGCAGTACTTC
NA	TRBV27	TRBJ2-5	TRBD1	CATSEGAPRKETQYF	TGTGCCACCTCCGAGGGGGCGCCAAGGAAAGAGACCCAGTACTTC
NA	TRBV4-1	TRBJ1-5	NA	CASSFPGGNQPQHF	TGCGCCAGCAGCTTCCCAGGGGGCAATCAGCCCCAGCATTTT
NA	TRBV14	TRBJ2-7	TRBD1	CASRAIPGQGLWEQYF	TGTGCCAGCAGGGCCATCCCGGGACAGGGTCTATGGGAGCAGTACTTC
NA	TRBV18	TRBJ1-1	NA	CASSPGTFDTEAFF	TGTGCCAGCTCACCCGGGACTTTCGACACTGAAGCTTTCTTT
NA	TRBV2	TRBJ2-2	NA	CASRLSGNTGELFF	TGTGCCAGCAGACTGAGCGGGAACACCGGGGAGCTGTTTTTT
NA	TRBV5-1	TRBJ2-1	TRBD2	CASSPAALTSGRANEQFF	TGCGCCAGCAGCCCCGCGGCGCTGACTAGCGGGAGGGCTAATGAGCAGTTCTTC
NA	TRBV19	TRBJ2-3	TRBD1	CATRDRLTDTQYF	TGTGCCACCCGGGACAGGCTCACAGATACGCAGTATTTT
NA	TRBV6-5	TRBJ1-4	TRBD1	CASSSTGGVGEKLFF	TGTGCCAGCAGTTCGACAGGGGGCGTCGGTGAAAAACTGTTTTTT
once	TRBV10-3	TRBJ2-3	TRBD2	CATSNLAASTDTQYF	TGTGCCACCTCTAACCTAGCGGCTAGCACAGATACGCAGTATTTT
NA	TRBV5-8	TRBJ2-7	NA	CASRRTWREQYF	TGTGCCAGCAGGCGCACATGGAGGGAGCAGTACTTC
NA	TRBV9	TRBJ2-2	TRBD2	CASGLLAGGLSTGELFF	TGTGCCAGCGGTCTGCTAGCGGGAGGGCTGAGCACCGGGGAGCTGTTTTTT
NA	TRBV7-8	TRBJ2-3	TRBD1	CASSSPDRDTDTQYF	TGTGCCAGCAGCTCACCGGACAGGGATACAGATACGCAGTATTTT
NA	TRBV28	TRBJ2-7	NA	CASRGGFSYEQYF	TGTGCCAGCAGGGGGGGTTTCTCCTACGAGCAGTACTTC
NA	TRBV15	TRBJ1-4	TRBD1	CATSRAQTGGNEKLFF	TGTGCCACCAGCAGAGCCCAGACAGGGGGAAATGAAAAACTGTTTTTT
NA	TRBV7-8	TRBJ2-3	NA	CASIYRETGTDTQYF	TGTGCCAGCATCTATCGGGAAACTGGGACAGATACGCAGTATTTT
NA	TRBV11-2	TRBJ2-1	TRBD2	CASLGGRIAYNEQFF	TGTGCCAGCTTAGGCGGGAGAATAGCCTACAATGAGCAGTTCTTC
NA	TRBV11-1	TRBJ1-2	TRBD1	CASSSNGQGAHYGYTF	TGTGCCAGCAGCTCAAACGGACAGGGGGCCCACTATGGCTACACCTTC
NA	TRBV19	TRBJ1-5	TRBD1	CASRGTGPPSNQPQHF	TGTGCCAGTAGGGGGACAGGGCCGCCTAGCAATCAGCCCCAGCATTTT
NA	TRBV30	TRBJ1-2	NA	CAWSDGLVIYGYTF	TGTGCCTGGAGTGACGGACTGGTAATCTATGGCTACACCTTC
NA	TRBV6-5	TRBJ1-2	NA	CASGRNRDNYGYTF	TGTGCCAGCGGAAGAAACAGGGACAACTATGGCTACACCTTC
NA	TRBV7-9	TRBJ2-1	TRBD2	CASSFSSGSREQFF	TGTGCCAGCAGCTTCTCTAGCGGGAGTAGGGAGCAGTTCTTC